Presented here are 25 T cell receptor beta chains from one specimen sequenced in a study of Ad26.COV2.S vaccination and SARS-CoV-2 variants. Sequencing used immunoSEQ multiplex PCR; TCRdb keeps in-frame clones, though not all of them. The data hold over 400,000 clones, with 92% observed a single time. The treatment was: roughly 18 received Ad26.COV2.S at low or high dose, single or two shots; 5 received placebo; per-sample allocation not given. Sample collection was performed on day 63 after the first vaccine or placebo injection. This specimen was peripheral blood, taken in a trial of Ad26.COV2.S vaccine versus placebo. The receptor set was obtained from a person aged 18 to 59 who received the Ad26.COV2.S COVID-19 vaccine or a placebo.

The chain employs TRBV27 and TRBJ1-6; TRBD1 matches at 8 bases. The CDR3 length is 19 residues. CDR1 and CDR2 (germline): MNHEY, SMNVEV (reference sequence). Germline trimming cut 2 bases from V and 3 bases from J; bases unmatched to any gene: 12. The CDR3 region has the DNA TGTGCCAGCAGTTTAAGTTTTGGGATGGGACAGGACTATAATTCACCCCTCCACTTT. Its protein product is CASSLSFGMGQDYNSPLHF.

The chain employs TRBV6-5 and TRBJ1-5; TRBD1 aligns across 8 bases. Germline V gene data show CDR1 as MNHEY and CDR2 as SVGAGI. Trimming at V came to 7 bases and at J to 2 bases, leaving 7 bases not matched to a gene. There are 15 residues in the CDR3. The CDR3 here is CASKLQGVGNQPQHF. CDR3 nucleotides: TGTGCCAGCAAACTACAGGGGGTAGGCAATCAGCCCCAGCATTTT.

The chain has TRBV5-1 and TRBJ2-5; TRBD1 matches at 8 bases. V trimming: 3 bases; J trimming: 4 bases; junction bases outside the gene matches: 8. Germline V gives CDR1 SGHRS, CDR2 YFSETQ. CDR3 size: 15 residues. In DNA form, the CDR3 reads TGCGCCAGCAGCTCCTCCGGGACAGGTGGAGAGACCCAGTACTTC. It specifies CASSSSGTGGETQYF.

The rearrangement uses TRBV11-3 and TRBJ2-2; 12 bases match TRBD1. Germline V lookup: CDR1 SGHNT, CDR2 YENEEA. V dropped 5 bases and J dropped 7; count of bases not matched to a gene: 8. The CDR3 runs to 16 residues. CDR3 bases: TGTGCCAGCAGCCGGGGGACAGGGGGCGCCGTCGGGGAGCTGTTTTTT. Translated, it gives CASSRGTGGAVGELFF.

The V and J genes are TRBV7-9 and TRBJ2-3, with 13 bases matching TRBD2. V lost 2 bases to trimming and J lost 1 base; unmatched junction nucleotides: 6. The CDR3 is 18 residues long. Germline V CDR1 and CDR2: SEHNR, FQNEAQ (reference sequence). This CDR3 reads CASSLTSGGDYGTDTQYF. The CDR3 DNA reads TGTGCCAGCAGCTTAACTAGCGGGGGGGACTATGGCACAGATACGCAGTATTTT. Full variable domain (rest looked up from reference TRBV7-9 and TRBJ2-3): DTGVSQNPRHKITKRGQNVTFRCDPISEHNRLYWYRQTLGQGPEFLTYFQNEAQLEKSRLLSDRFSAERPKGSFSTLEIQRTEQGDSAMYLCASSLTSGGDYGTDTQYFGPGTRLTVL.

This clone was detected only once. J is TRBJ2-7 and V is TRBV7-7, with TRBD1 matching 8 bases. The CDR3 has 13 amino acids. Germline V gene data show CDR1 as SSHAT and CDR2 as FNYEAQ (reference sequence). CDR3 in DNA: TGTGCTAGAGACCGGGACAGGTCCTACGAGCAGTACTTC. Amino acids: CARDRDRSYEQYF.

The rearrangement uses TRBV5-1 and TRBJ2-4, with 9 bases aligning to TRBD1. The CDR3 is made up of 16 amino acids. Trimming removed 3 bases from V and 3 bases from J; junction bases left unmatched: 7. Germline V lookup: CDR1 SGHRS, CDR2 YFSETQ. In DNA form, the CDR3 reads TGCGCCAGCAGCTCCGGACAGGGGTTAGACAAAAACATTCAGTACTTC. Translation gives CASSSGQGLDKNIQYF.

CDR3 region: CASSQGVGQRYYEQYF. CDR3 nucleotides: TGTGCCAGCAGCCAAGGGGTGGGGCAGCGCTACTACGAGCAGTACTTC. The chain combines TRBV3-1 (or the pseudogene TRBV3-2) with TRBJ2-7; perhaps TRBD1 as D (5 bases). CDR1 is LGHDT and CDR2 is YNNKEL in the germline V gene (reference sequence). V shed 1 base and J shed 3 bases, with 16 bases lying between them. The CDR3 covers 16 residues.

This clone was seen just once. At the DNA level, this CDR3 is encoded by other sequences in the same sample as well. The chain carries TRBV11-2 and TRBJ2-7; D gene uncertain. Trimming took off 1 base at V and 9 bases at J, with 7 bases between the two ends. Per germline, CDR1 SGHAT and CDR2 FQNNGV. This CDR3 region has 11 residues. The CDR3 nucleotides read TGTGCCAGCAGCTTAGGATTAGGGCAGTACTTC. Its translation is CASSLGLGQYF.

The chain couples TRBV20-1 to TRBJ2-1, with no clear D. This CDR3 comprises 10 residues. Germline V gene lookup returns CDR1 DFQATT and CDR2 SNEGSKA (reference sequence). V shed 2 bases and J shed 13 bases, with 9 bases lying between them. The CDR3 bases are TGCAGTGCTAGAAAATCCATACAGTTCTTC. Residues: CSARKSIQFF.

The rearrangement links TRBV30 to TRBJ1-5, with 7 bases matching TRBD1. Germline V lookup: CDR1 GTSNPN, CDR2 SVGIG (reference sequence). This CDR3 has 15 residues. Germline trimming cut 1 base from V and 7 bases from J; bases unmatched to any gene: 10. The CDR3 nucleotides read TGTGCCTGGAGTGCACTTCAGGGGGTTGGGCAGCCCCAGCATTTT. Amino acids: CAWSALQGVGQPQHF.

The chain combines TRBV20-1 with TRBJ2-5; D is uncertain. V was pared by 4 bases and J by 2 bases, with 5 bases between. The CDR3 has 11 residues. In germline, CDR1 is DFQATT, CDR2 SNEGSKA (reference sequence). The CDR3 spells CSANRQETQYF. In DNA, the CDR3 is TGCAGTGCTAACAGACAAGAGACCCAGTACTTC.

This rearrangement joins TRBV4-1 to TRBJ1-5; D may be TRBD1 (6 bases). V was cut by 3 bases and J by 0 bases, with 12 bases left in between. The germline CDR1 and CDR2 sequences are MGHRA and YSYEKL. The CDR3 runs 16 residues. CDR3 bases: TGCGCCAGCAGCCAGAATACAGGGATTAGCAATCAGCCCCAGCATTTT. Protein sequence: CASSQNTGISNQPQHF.

V usage is TRBV7-9 and J usage is TRBJ1-2; D ambiguous. The V end was cut by 2 bases, the J end by 4 bases, with 17 bases between. The germline CDR1 and CDR2 sequences are SEHNR and FQNEAQ (reference sequence). The CDR3 spans 16 residues. The CDR3 sequence is CASSLSPGSIPYGYTF. In DNA, the CDR3 is TGTGCCAGCAGCTTAAGCCCGGGATCCATACCCTATGGCTACACCTTC.

About this clone: This CDR3 is also generated by other DNA sequences in the sample. The chain couples TRBV9 to TRBJ2-4; D possibly uses TRBD1 or TRBD2 (7 bases each). Germline assignment: CDR1 SGDLS and CDR2 YYNGEE. The V and J ends lost 2 bases and 1 base respectively, with 10 bases between them. This CDR3 has 15 residues. The CDR3 DNA follows: TGTGCCAGCAGCGTGGGAGGGGGCGCCAAAAACATTCAGTACTTC. Translating gives CASSVGGGAKNIQYF.

V and J are TRBV5-5 and TRBJ2-3; a weak D match, TRBD1 (5 bases). The CDR3 is 16 amino acids. CDR1 and CDR2 (germline): SGHKS, YYEKEE (reference sequence). Trimming stripped 4 bases from V and 1 base from J, with 16 bases between. CDR3 protein: CASSREVGLGTDTQYF. In DNA, the CDR3 is TGTGCCAGCAGCAGAGAGGTGGGGCTTGGCACAGATACGCAGTATTTT.

This clone has just a few counts. The chain carries TRBV4-1 and TRBJ1-1; the D gene is possibly TRBD1 (5 bases). Looked up from germline, CDR1 is MGHRA and CDR2 is YSYEKL. V was trimmed by 0 bases and J by 0 bases, leaving 11 bases between them. This CDR3 comprises 16 residues. CDR3 nucleotides: TGCGCCAGCAGCCAAGAAGACGGCAGGGTGAACACTGAAGCTTTCTTT. Translation: CASSQEDGRVNTEAFF.

The chain joins TRBV9 to TRBJ1-6; D is possibly TRBD1 (6 bases). Germline CDR1 SGDLS, CDR2 YYNGEE. CDR3 length: 15 residues. Trimming took 0 bases from V and 14 from J, leaving 18 bases between them. This CDR3 is CASSVGEGGLRTLHF. Written as DNA, the CDR3 is TGTGCCAGCAGCGTAGGTGAAGGGGGGCTACGTACCCTCCACTTT.

The chain has TRBV5-4 and TRBJ2-2; no reliable D call. Trimming removed 4 bases from V and 4 bases from J, with 8 bases in between. The CDR3 length is 13 residues. Germline assignment: CDR1 SGHNT and CDR2 YYREEE (reference sequence). The CDR3 sequence: CASSRTITGELFF. CDR3 DNA: TGTGCCAGCAGCCGGACCATCACCGGGGAGCTGTTTTTT.

The V gene is TRBV5-5, the J gene TRBJ1-1; D may be TRBD1 (5 bases). V gave up 4 bases and J gave up 2 bases, with 21 bases separating them. Germline V gene data show CDR1 as SGHKS and CDR2 as YYEKEE (reference sequence). The CDR3 consists of 17 residues. For the CDR3, the DNA is TGTGCCAGCAGCATGGGACTCCTGAGGTATGATAACACTGAAGCTTTCTTT. The encoded protein is CASSMGLLRYDNTEAFF.

The rearrangement uses TRBV27 and TRBJ2-2; D unclear. The length of the CDR3 is 13 residues. Germline-derived CDR1 and CDR2 are MNHEY and SMNVEV (reference sequence). V lost 7 bases and J 4 bases, leaving 10 bases between the germline ends. CDR3 sequence reads: CASMPRLTGELFF. The CDR3 DNA follows: TGTGCCAGCATGCCTCGACTCACCGGGGAGCTGTTTTTT.

V usage is TRBV3-1 (or the pseudogene TRBV3-2) and J usage is TRBJ2-7; D is possibly TRBD1 (6 bases). V lost 2 bases and J lost 3, with 14 bases in between. Germline V CDR1 and CDR2: LGHDT, YNNKEL (reference sequence). There are 15 residues in the CDR3. CDR3 loop: CASSQSDRKFYEQYF. CDR3 bases: TGTGCCAGCAGCCAATCCGACAGGAAATTCTACGAGCAGTACTTC.

This chain uses TRBV6-4 with TRBJ2-1, with TRBD2 as a possible D gene (5 bases). Germline V lookup: CDR1 MRHNA, CDR2 SNTAGT. Trimming stripped 5 bases from V and 0 bases from J, with 11 bases between. The CDR3 covers 15 residues. CDR3 region: CASSPTGSSYNEQFF. CDR3 DNA: TGTGCCAGCAGTCCGACGGGGAGCTCCTACAATGAGCAGTTCTTC.

This sequence joins TRBV9 and TRBJ1-5; unclear D gene. This CDR3 is built from 15 residues. The V gene lost 3 bases and the J gene lost 0 bases, with 10 bases spanning the gap. CDR1 and CDR2 from the germline V gene are SGDLS and YYNGEE. CDR3 DNA: TGTGCCAGCAGCGAGGACCCTTATAGCAATCAGCCCCAGCATTTT. Translated: CASSEDPYSNQPQHF.

This rearrangement joins TRBV6-2 or TRBV6-3 to TRBJ1-2; D gene unclear. Germline V CDR1 and CDR2: MNHEY, SVGEGT. V lost 6 bases and J lost 2, with 10 bases in between. The CDR3 contains 13 residues. CDR3 protein: CASSSTDNYGYTF. CDR3 nucleotide sequence: TGTGCCAGCAGCTCAACAGACAACTATGGCTACACCTTC.